The clone carrying this T cell receptor (beta chain) has only one observation. A far larger clone is off by one base, so a read error is likely. Likely a read error: the CDR3 ends without its conserved phenylalanine or tryptophan. These data come from a study of low-dose radiotherapy and immunotherapy resistance in tumors. Study details: The treatment that patients received was intravenous nivolumab 240 mg every two weeks plus ipilimumab 1 mg/kg every six weeks. Aspirin 300 mg, taken orally and daily, was given to patients for four cycles from cycle 1 day 1.

First-strand cDNA used TRAV- and TRBV-specific primers, covering alpha and beta chains. TCRs were amplified for approximately 21 PCR cycles with a constant-region primer and V-primer adapter. Through in vitro transcription, the mRNA that had been isolated was amplified. In TCRdb, the reads were re-called with MiXCR into one record per CDR3 protein. The sample lists fewer than 90,000 distinct CDR3 sequences; 15% to 20% were seen once. As to time point: before trial treatment. Donors were dosed with nivolumab and ipilimumab; they also received aspirin, low-dose cyclophosphamide and low-dose radiotherapy. V gave up 5 bases and J gave up 2 bases; unmatched junction bases: 2. The CDR3 totals 13 residues. The germline V gene has CDR1 MNHGY and CDR2 SAAAGT.

V and J are TRBV6-8 and TRBJ2-7, with 8 bases fitting TRBD1. The sample was PBMCs, taken before treatment. The sequence was collected from a male donor with prostate cancer. CDR3 region: CASSDRGPYEQYL. In DNA form, the CDR3 reads TGTGCCAGCAGTGACAGGGGACCCTACGAGCAGTACCTC.